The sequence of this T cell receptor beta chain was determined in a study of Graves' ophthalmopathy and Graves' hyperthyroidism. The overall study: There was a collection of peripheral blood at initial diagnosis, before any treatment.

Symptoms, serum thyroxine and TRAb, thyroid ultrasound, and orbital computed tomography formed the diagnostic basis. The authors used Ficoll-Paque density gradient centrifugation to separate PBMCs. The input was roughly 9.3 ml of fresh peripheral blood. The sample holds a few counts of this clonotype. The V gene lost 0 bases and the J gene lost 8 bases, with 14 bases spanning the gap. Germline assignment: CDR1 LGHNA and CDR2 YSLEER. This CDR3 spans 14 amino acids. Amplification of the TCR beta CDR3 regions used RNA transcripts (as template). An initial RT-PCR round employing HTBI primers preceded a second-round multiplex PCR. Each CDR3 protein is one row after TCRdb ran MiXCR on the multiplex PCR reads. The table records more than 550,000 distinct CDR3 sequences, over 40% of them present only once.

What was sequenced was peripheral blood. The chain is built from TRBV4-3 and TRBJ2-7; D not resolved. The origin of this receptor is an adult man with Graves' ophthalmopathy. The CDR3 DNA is TGCGCCAGCAGCCAAGATCAGTTGGGCGGCCAGCAGTACTTC. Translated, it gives CASSQDQLGGQQYF.